Shown below are 26 T cell receptor beta chains from a single sample sequenced in a study of T cell repertoires in cytomegalovirus infection. TCRdb used MiXCR to reprocess the reads, holding one entry per CDR3 protein. Of some 900,000 distinct CDR3 sequences listed, over 25% are singletons. Their antigen targets remain unknown. The sequences come from cultured CD8+ T cells from PBMCs, collected from culture after CMV antigen stimulation. Receptor source: a human donor in good health (CMV status not recorded). Some clones in this sample may be carry-over from other donors' samples.

In this sample, this clonotype turned up a few times. The chain recombines TRBV10-3 with TRBJ2-7; TRBD2 might be the D (6 bases). CDR3 length: 16 amino acids. Germline loops: CDR1 ENHRY, CDR2 SYGVKD. V lost 6 bases and J 0 bases, leaving 18 bases between the germline ends. As DNA, the CDR3 is TGTGCCATCAGCCGACTACGGGACGGGGGCTCCTACGAGCAGTACTTC. Protein sequence: CAISRLRDGGSYEQYF.

This clonotype has only a few counts. V is TRBV2 and J is TRBJ2-1, with D perhaps matching TRBD1 or TRBD2 (5 bases each). V dropped 2 bases and J dropped 4 bases, with 12 bases sitting between them. Germline assignment: CDR1 SNHLY and CDR2 FYNNEI. The CDR3 has 15 amino acids. The CDR3 DNA reads TGTGCCAGCAGTGAATGGCAGGGACGGTACAATGAGCAGTTCTTC. Translation gives CASSEWQGRYNEQFF. The full variable domain, rest sourced from reference TRBV2 and TRBJ2-1, is EPEVTQTPSHQVTQMGQEVILRCVPISNHLYFYWYRQILGQKVEFLVSFYNNEISEKSEIFDDQFSVERPDGSNFTLKIRSTKLEDSAMYFCASSEWQGRYNEQFFGPGTRLTVL.

The chain uses TRBV7-6 and TRBJ2-3; possible D gene TRBD2, 5 bases. CDR1 SGHVS and CDR2 FNYEAQ come from the germline V gene. Trimming pared 3 bases from V and 1 base from J, leaving 14 bases between. The length of the CDR3 is 16 residues. The DNA for the CDR3 is TGTGCCAGCAGCTTCCAAGAGGGAGTCGGCACAGATACGCAGTATTTT. Translating it yields CASSFQEGVGTDTQYF.

This clonotype was seen a few times. This chain links TRBV5-8 with TRBJ2-1; possibly TRBD1 or TRBD2 for D (5 bases each). V shed 4 bases and J shed 6 bases, with 29 bases lying between them. Germline V gene data show CDR1 as SGHTS and CDR2 as YDEGEE. There are 19 residues in the CDR3. The CDR3 DNA reads as TGTGCCAGCAGCGGGGGACCTTCGGGTGACCCAATTAGTGGCAATGAGCAGTTCTTC. It yields the protein CASSGGPSGDPISGNEQFF. The full variable domain, in which reference TRBV5-8 and TRBJ2-1 provide the parts outside the CDR3, is EAGVTQSPTHLIKTRGQQATLRCSPISGHTSVYWYQQALGLGLQFLLWYDEGEERNRGNFPPRFSGRQFPNYSSELNVNALELEDSALYLCASSGGPSGDPISGNEQFFGPGTRLTVL.

Notes on this clonotype: At one of its ends the junction is not consistent with the germline gene, which may arise from a read error. V gene TRBV11-3 combines with J gene TRBJ2-6; TRBD1 is a possible D gene (5 bases). The CDR3 is made up of 16 amino acids. CDR1 is SGHNT, CDR2 YENEEA, per germline. The chain's CDR3 is CASRCGRISGANVPTF. DNA for the CDR3: TGTGCCAGCAGGTGCGGACGGATCTCTGGGGCCAACGTCCCGACTTTC.

This chain uses TRBV14 with TRBJ2-7; D gene unclear. Trimming took 4 bases from V and 6 from J, leaving 13 bases between them. Germline V lookup: CDR1 SGHDN, CDR2 FVKESK. The CDR3 covers 13 residues. The CDR3 reads CASSPHGLGEQYV. CDR3 in DNA: TGTGCCAGCAGCCCCCACGGGCTCGGCGAGCAGTACGTC.

Remarks on this clonotype: This may be a read error, as it is one base from a much larger clone. This sequence joins TRBV7-9 and TRBJ2-1; D is undetermined. The CDR3 consists of 20 residues. Germline CDR1 SEHNR, CDR2 FQNEAQ (reference sequence). V was pared by 8 bases and J by 0 bases, with 29 bases between. The CDR3 DNA follows: TGTGCCAGCCCCCATTTTCTGCTAGAAAGGTATGGTGGCTCCTACAATGAGCAGTTCTTC. Amino acid sequence: CASPHFLLERYGGSYNEQFF.

In this sample, this clonotype turned up a few times. The chain joins TRBV7-9 to TRBJ2-7; D is possibly TRBD1 (6 bases). From germline, CDR1 is SEHNR and CDR2 FQNEAQ (reference sequence). V dropped 6 bases and J dropped 1 base, with 7 bases sitting between them. The CDR3 has 12 amino acids. In nucleotides, the CDR3 is TGTGCCAGCAGTGACAGGTCCTACGAGCAGTACTTC. Translating gives CASSDRSYEQYF.

J is TRBJ1-1 and V is TRBV4-1; tentative D call: TRBD1 (6 bases). Germline assignment: CDR1 MGHRA and CDR2 YSYEKL. The CDR3 totals 15 residues. The V end lost 5 bases, the J end lost 3 bases, and 16 bases lay between the germline ends. CDR3 DNA: TGCGCCAGCAGCGAAAGGGGGGTCGGGCACACTGAAGCTTTCTTT. Translation: CASSERGVGHTEAFF.

In its sample, this clonotype was seen a few times. This chain connects TRBV29-1 to TRBJ2-4; 8 nucleotides agree with TRBD2. With 8 bases clipped from V and 9 bases from J, the junction kept 9 bases outside the gene matches. This CDR3 spans 12 amino acids. CDR1 is SQVTM, CDR2 ANQGSEA, per germline. The CDR3: CSLFDGGGIQYF. In nucleotides, the CDR3 is TGCAGCCTTTTCGACGGGGGGGGCATTCAGTACTTC.

This clonotype came up a few times. The CDR3 is CASSQEELAGSYNEQFF. CDR3 DNA sequence: TGCGCCAGCAGCCAAGAGGAGTTAGCGGGCTCCTACAATGAGCAGTTCTTC. J is TRBJ2-1 and V is TRBV4-1; 7 bases line up with TRBD2. CDR1 is MGHRA, CDR2 YSYEKL, per germline. CDR3 size: 17 residues. With 0 bases clipped from V and 0 bases from J, the junction kept 5 bases outside the gene matches.

The genes are TRBV7-9 and TRBJ2-2, with TRBD1 identical over 9 bases. The CDR3 extends over 17 amino acids. Looked up from germline, CDR1 is SEHNR and CDR2 is FQNEAQ (reference sequence). The V segment lost 6 bases and the J segment 3 bases; nucleotides outside the gene matches: 11. The CDR3 DNA follows: TGTGCCAGCAGAACCGGATCCGGACAGGGGTACACCGGGGAGCTGTTTTTT. Translated, it gives CASRTGSGQGYTGELFF.

The rearrangement links TRBV6-5 to TRBJ2-7, with D tentatively TRBD2 (5 bases). Germline V gene data show CDR1 as MNHEY and CDR2 as SVGAGI. Between the trimmed V and J ends, which lost 4 bases and 3 bases, there was a span of 22 bases. This CDR3 spans 17 amino acids. CDR3 DNA sequence: TGTGCCAGCAGTTCCCGGGGTGGCAGGACCTCTATCTACGAGCAGTACTTC. Translated: CASSSRGGRTSIYEQYF.

This clonotype showed up just a few times. The chain joins TRBV7-8 to TRBJ2-5; the match to TRBD1 covers 7 bases. With V trimmed by 2 bases and J by 1 base, 4 bases remained unmatched. The CDR3 is made up of 15 amino acids. Germline values: CDR1 SGHVS, CDR2 FQNEAQ. The CDR3 loop reads CASSLTHRGQETQYF. DNA of the CDR3: TGTGCCAGCAGCTTAACCCACAGGGGCCAAGAGACCCAGTACTTC.

CDR3 loop: CASSQASGPSYEQYF. The DNA for the CDR3 is TGCGCCAGCAGCCAAGCCTCGGGGCCCTCCTACGAGCAGTACTTC. V and J are TRBV4-1 and TRBJ2-7; the D call may be TRBD1 or TRBD2 (5 bases each). V was shortened by 1 base and J by 0 bases, with 10 bases between the two germline ends. Per germline, CDR1 MGHRA and CDR2 YSYEKL. This CDR3 is 15 amino acids long.

This clonotype was picked up many times. V and J are TRBV7-3 and TRBJ2-1; D uncertain. V was cut by 1 base and J by 2 bases, with 9 bases left in between. CDR3 size: 15 residues. Per germline, CDR1 SGHTA and CDR2 FQGTGA. The DNA for the CDR3 is TGTGCCAGCAGCTTAATCGGATCGGCCTACAATGAGCAGTTCTTC. This gives the protein CASSLIGSAYNEQFF.

As concerns this clonotype: This CDR3 fails to terminate in the conserved phenylalanine or tryptophan, so it likely reflects a read error. The chain links TRBV25-1 to TRBJ2-3; TRBD2 is a possible D gene (6 bases). V lost 1 base to trimming and J lost 0 bases, with 17 bases between them. The CDR3 has 18 amino acids. Germline CDR1 and CDR2: MGHDK and SYGVNS. The CDR3 region has the DNA TGTGCCAGCAGTGAATTTCTTGTGGAGGGGAGTAGCACAGATACGCAGTATGTT. This codes for CASSEFLVEGSSTDTQYV.

This clonotype was seen more than once but under ten times. The chain links TRBV27 to TRBJ2-3; D might be TRBD1 (6 bases). The CDR3 length is 16 residues. The germline CDR1 and CDR2 sequences are MNHEY and SMNVEV (reference sequence). Trimming removed 5 bases from V and 4 bases from J, with 19 bases in between. The CDR3 loop reads CASSPIKGVFADTQYF. CDR3 DNA sequence: TGTGCCAGCAGTCCTATCAAGGGGGTCTTCGCAGATACGCAGTATTTT.

This clonotype was observed a few times. The chain carries TRBV7-8 and TRBJ2-7; D might be TRBD1 or TRBD2, each matching 5 bases. The CDR3 loop spans 14 amino acids. Germline assignment: CDR1 SGHVS and CDR2 FQNEAQ. V dropped 2 bases and J dropped 0 bases, with 8 bases sitting between them. CDR3 loop: CASSLSGLSYEQYF. The CDR3 DNA follows: TGTGCCAGCAGCTTATCGGGGCTCTCCTACGAGCAGTACTTC.

This clonotype showed up just a few times. V usage is TRBV7-2 and J usage is TRBJ1-5; TRBD1 might be the D (6 bases). V lost 4 bases and J 4 bases, leaving 11 bases between the germline ends. The CDR3 has 14 residues. Germline V gives CDR1 SGHTA, CDR2 FQGNSA. DNA of the CDR3: TGTGCCAGCAGCTACCCAGGGGTAAATCAGCCCCAGCATTTT. Translated: CASSYPGVNQPQHF.

The table lists this clonotype with a few counts. The chain is built from TRBV10-3 and TRBJ2-5; the match to TRBD1 covers 9 bases. The CDR3 sequence is 14 residues long. CDR1 and CDR2 (germline): ENHRY, SYGVKD. The V segment lost 6 bases and the J segment 2 bases; nucleotides outside the gene matches: 4. The CDR3 DNA reads TGTGCCATCAGCGACGGACAGGGGCAAGAGACCCAGTACTTC. Its translation: CAISDGQGQETQYF.

Only a few counts were recorded for this clonotype. This sequence joins TRBV7-9 and TRBJ2-1, with a possible D match to TRBD1 (6 bases). V was clipped by 2 bases and J by 7 bases, with 15 bases between them. The germline V gene encodes CDR1 SEHNR and CDR2 FQNEAQ (reference sequence). The CDR3 sequence is 15 residues long. The CDR3 bases are TGTGCCAGCAGCTTAAACAGGGAATTATGGAATGAGCAGTTCTTC. Translated, it gives CASSLNRELWNEQFF.

This chain connects TRBV15 to TRBJ2-1; TRBD1 or TRBD2 may be the D gene (5 bases each). V shed 0 bases and J shed 5 bases, with 8 bases lying between them. CDR3 length equals 14 residues. CDR1 LNHNV and CDR2 YYDKDF come from the germline V gene (reference sequence). The CDR3 DNA is TGTGCCACCAGCAGAGATCTGGGGGACAATGAGCAGTTCTTC. As protein: CATSRDLGDNEQFF. Based on the CDR3 plus reference TRBV15 and TRBJ2-1, the full variable domain is DAMVIQNPRYQVTQFGKPVTLSCSQTLNHNVMYWYQQKSSQAPKLLFHYYDKDFNNEADTPDNFQSRRPNTSFCFLDIRSPGLGDTAMYLCATSRDLGDNEQFFGPGTRLTVL.

The chain couples TRBV6-2 or TRBV6-3 to TRBJ2-7; possible D gene TRBD1, 5 bases. CDR1 MNHEY and CDR2 SVGEGT come from the germline V gene. V was pared by 0 bases and J by 2 bases, with 14 bases between. This CDR3 contains 16 residues. CDR3: CASSYSRQGAPYEQYV. CDR3 DNA sequence: TGTGCCAGCAGTTACTCGAGGCAAGGGGCACCCTACGAGCAGTACGTC.

This clonotype turned up a few times. The chain joins TRBV5-8 to TRBJ2-4, with 7 bases aligning to TRBD2. Germline V gene sequence: CDR1 SGHTS, CDR2 YDEGEE. J lost 4 bases, V lost 6 bases, and 4 bases had no gene match. This CDR3 is 13 amino acids long. CDR3 sequence (DNA): TGTGCCAGCACCTGGCGGGGGAAAAACATTCAGTACTTC. Its protein product is CASTWRGKNIQYF.

About this clonotype: Relative to the germline gene, one junction end is altered; a read error may explain this. The chain employs TRBV7-6 and TRBJ2-1, with D perhaps matching TRBD1 (6 bases). Germline loops: CDR1 SGHVS, CDR2 FNYEAQ. This CDR3 contains 15 residues. This chain's CDR3 is CASSPQGSSYDEQFF. The CDR3 nucleotides read TGTGCCAGCAGCCCCCAGGGGAGCTCCTACGATGAGCAGTTCTTC.